The next 12 T cell receptor beta chains were all read from a single sample in a study of graft-versus-host responses after intestinal transplantation. TCRdb's table, derived via immunoSEQ multiplex PCR, lists solely in-frame clones and lacks some. The table lists tens of thousands of clones, roughly nine tenths of them singletons. Sequencing used PBMCs, obtained approximately 320 days after intestinal transplant. Receptors originate from a human patient who received an intestinal transplant, so some T cells may come from the graft donor.

CDR3 DNA: TGTGCCAGCAGTTTAGCTAGCGGGAACGAGCAGTACTTC. This encodes CASSLASGNEQYF. The chain employs TRBV27 and TRBJ2-7; 9 bases match TRBD2. The germline V gene has CDR1 MNHEY and CDR2 SMNVEV (reference sequence). The CDR3 covers 13 residues. V trimming: 2 bases; J trimming: 5 bases; junction bases outside the gene matches: 1.

A note on this clone: Other DNA sequences in this specimen translate into the identical CDR3. This chain connects TRBV29-1 to TRBJ1-2; 8 positions agree with TRBD1. Looked up from germline, CDR1 is SQVTM and CDR2 is ANQGSEA. V lost 6 bases and J lost 2; bases outside the gene matches: 2. This CDR3 spans 12 amino acids. CDR3 in DNA: TGCAGCGTATGGACAGGGAACTATGGCTACACCTTC. Residues: CSVWTGNYGYTF.

The chain recombines TRBV11-2 with TRBJ2-7, with D perhaps matching TRBD1 or TRBD2 (6 bases each). Trimming left V 5 bases short and J 2 bases short, with 16 bases between. Germline V gene lookup returns CDR1 SGHAT and CDR2 FQNNGV. The CDR3 spans 15 residues. This CDR3 is CASSRRGVGPYEQYF. Written as DNA, the CDR3 is TGTGCCAGCAGCCGTAGGGGGGTCGGGCCCTACGAGCAGTACTTC. The full variable domain, completed using reference TRBV11-2 and TRBJ2-7, is EAGVAQSPRYKIIEKRQSVAFWCNPISGHATLYWYQQILGQGPKLLIQFQNNGVVDDSQLPKDRFSAERLKGVDSTLKIQPAKLEDSAVYLCASSRRGVGPYEQYFGPGTRLTVT.

The chain is built from TRBV13 and TRBJ2-5; 9 bases align to TRBD2. V trimming: 5 bases; J trimming: 4 bases; junction bases outside the gene matches: 8. This CDR3 contains 15 residues. Germline assignment: CDR1 PRHDT and CDR2 FYEKMQ (reference sequence). CDR3 in DNA: TGTGCCAGCAGCGTGGGGAGCGGGGGGACAGAGACCCAGTACTTC. Translating it yields CASSVGSGGTETQYF.

The CDR3 DNA follows: TGTGCCAGCAGTCTGGATGAGGACACTGAAGCTTTCTTT. Its protein product is CASSLDEDTEAFF. The chain combines TRBV6-4 with TRBJ1-1; D remains ambiguous. Germline V gene data show CDR1 as MRHNA and CDR2 as SNTAGT. Trimming took 5 bases from V and 3 from J, leaving 10 bases between them. CDR3 length: 13 amino acids.

The chain links TRBV11-2 to TRBJ1-3; unclear D gene. The V gene's germline CDR1 is SGHAT and CDR2 FQNNGV. The CDR3 has 18 residues. V was cut by 4 bases and J by 0 bases, with 19 bases left in between. The CDR3: CASSSTRRRAHSGNTIYF. The CDR3 region has the DNA TGTGCCAGCAGCTCCACCCGCCGGAGGGCCCACTCTGGAAACACCATATATTTT.

This sequence joins TRBV6-5 and TRBJ2-7; 8 bases map to TRBD1. Per germline, CDR1 MNHEY and CDR2 SVGAGI. The V gene end was trimmed by 2 bases and the J gene end by 3 bases; junction bases not matched to a gene: 3. The CDR3 covers 14 residues. The CDR3 loop reads CASSYGTGVYEQYF. The CDR3 coding sequence is TGTGCCAGCAGTTACGGGACAGGCGTCTACGAGCAGTACTTC.

This clone was recorded only once. This chain uses TRBV5-4 with TRBJ2-5; 7 nucleotides match TRBD1. The CDR3 has 16 amino acids. The germline gives CDR1 SGHNT, CDR2 YYREEE (reference sequence). The junction had 12 bases not matched to a gene; V was cut back by 2 bases and J by 5 bases. CDR3 bases: TGTGCCAGCAGCTTTGGCTCCAGGGGGACGTTGGAGACCCAGTACTTC. It is translated as CASSFGSRGTLETQYF. Full variable domain (missing parts from reference TRBV5-4 and TRBJ2-5): ETGVTQSPTHLIKTRGQQVTLRCSSQSGHNTVSWYQQALGQGPQFIFQYYREEENGRGNFPPRFSGLQFPNYSSELNVNALELDDSALYLCASSFGSRGTLETQYFGPGTRLLVL.

The chain joins TRBV6-5 to TRBJ2-5; 9 bases map to TRBD2. With 7 bases clipped from V and 2 bases from J, the junction kept 2 bases outside the gene matches. Per the germline V gene, CDR1 is MNHEY and CDR2 is SVGAGI. This CDR3 has 13 residues. CDR3 coding DNA: TGTGCCAGCACTCTAGCGGGACAAGAGACCCAGTACTTC. Encoded protein: CASTLAGQETQYF.

The genes are TRBV2 and TRBJ2-2, with 8 bases that match TRBD1. V gave up 7 bases and J gave up 7 bases; unmatched junction bases: 11. Germline CDR1 is SNHLY and CDR2 is FYNNEI. The CDR3 spans 15 residues. CDR3 sequence reads: CASIWGRGLNGELFF. The CDR3 nucleotides read TGTGCCAGCATCTGGGGCAGGGGGCTTAACGGGGAGCTGTTTTTT.

The chain joins TRBV4-1 to TRBJ2-5; D may match TRBD1 or TRBD2 (5 bases each). Germline CDR1 reads MGHRA; CDR2 reads YSYEKL. V shed 3 bases and J shed 5 bases, with 16 bases lying between them. The CDR3 is made up of 15 amino acids. The CDR3 reads CASSQPGREGETQYF. The CDR3 DNA is TGCGCCAGCAGCCAGCCGGGCAGAGAGGGGGAGACCCAGTACTTC.

The rearrangement uses TRBV5-4 and TRBJ1-5; D may be TRBD1 (6 bases). V was trimmed by 1 base and J by 2 bases, leaving 13 bases between them. The CDR3 loop spans 16 amino acids. Germline CDR1 reads SGHNT; CDR2 reads YYREEE (reference sequence). CDR3 nucleotides: TGTGCCAGCAGCTTGAGACCTAGGGGGGGCAATCAGCCCCAGCATTTT. It specifies CASSLRPRGGNQPQHF.